This T cell receptor (beta chain) was obtained from a study of T cell repertoires in cytomegalovirus infection (dated by TCRdb to the late 2010s). For context, the study as a whole: Alongside well-studied HLA-B-restricted epitopes, the peptide stimulations were aimed at recently identified HLA-C-restricted CMV epitopes, whose presentation resists viral immunomodulation. Donor HLA type was relevant to the analysis, as public TCR beta signatures indicated carriage of CMV infection together with the matching HLA type. The investigation overall reported the following: In the ex vivo response, HLA-C-restricted CMV-specific TCR beta clonotypes were dominant, and in two of eight donors the single most frequent clonotype came from this HLA-C-restricted group. In both this cohort and an independent roughly 330-donor cohort, the cumulative frequency of public TCR beta family members distinguished carriers of CMV infection plus the relevant HLA type.

This sample's treatment or condition label indicates: in vitro stimulation with specific CMV peptide epitopes to enrich CMV-specific T cells. Sequencing used an Illumina HiSeq 1500. TCRdb trimmed public reads at Q25 via fastp, called clones via MiXCR and kept in-frame beta chains. Every CDR3 protein is listed once, alongside the most common genes and DNA of its rows. The sample includes hundreds of thousands of distinct CDR3 sequences, with roughly a third observed a single time. The ten top clones hold roughly a sixth of the sample. The germline V gene encodes CDR1 SGHNT and CDR2 YYREEE (reference sequence). Spanning cysteine to phenylalanine, the CDR3 consists of 16 amino acids. Only the CDR3 DNA stays, 48 bases, in frame from base 1. V lost 4 bases and J lost 0 bases; the stretch between them is 11 bases long. A few counts support this clonotype. The target of this receptor is not known. No much larger clone exists at a distance of one base, and base qualities are not known.

The chain joins TRBV5-4 to TRBJ1-6; TRBD1 could be the D gene, as 5 bases match. The sample in question was cultured PBMCs, obtained from culture after CMV antigen stimulation. The receptor's source is a human donor in good health (CMV status not recorded). Some clones in this sample may be carry-over from other donors' samples. The sequenced DNA is TGTGCCAGCAGCCTGGACATTAGCTCCTATAATTCACCCCTCCACTTT. It is translated as CASSLDISSYNSPLHF. With the portions outside the CDR3 filled from the reference TRBV5-4 and TRBJ1-6 genes, the complete variable region becomes ETGVTQSPTHLIKTRGQQVTLRCSSQSGHNTVSWYQQALGQGPQFIFQYYREEENGRGNFPPRFSGLQFPNYSSELNVNALELDDSALYLCASSLDISSYNSPLHFGNGTRLTVT.